These 13 T cell receptor beta chains were sequenced from one sample in a study of T cells in Graves' hyperthyroidism and ophthalmopathy. Authors of the study amplified TCR beta CDR3 regions from RNA transcripts. First-round RT-PCR targeting the TCR CDR3 was performed with the HTBI primer set. TCRdb used MiXCR to reprocess the multiplex PCR reads, holding one entry per CDR3 protein. The sample yields over 700,000 distinct CDR3 sequences, more than 30% seen once. The sequenced sample was blood. The receptors originated from a man aged 18-30 years with Graves' hyperthyroidism.

V gene TRBV7-6 combines with J gene TRBJ2-5; 7 nucleotides agree with TRBD1. CDR3 length: 16 residues. The germline V gene has CDR1 SGHVS and CDR2 FNYEAQ. The V and J ends lost 1 base and 2 bases, in that order; junction bases with no gene match: 7. As DNA, the CDR3 is TGTGCCAGCAGCTTAGGGGTCAGGGGGATTCAAGAGACCCAGTACTTC. It encodes CASSLGVRGIQETQYF.

This clonotype was counted only a few times. The V and J genes are TRBV11-3 and TRBJ1-1, with a possible D match to TRBD1 (5 bases). This CDR3 is 15 amino acids long. With 1 base removed from V and 5 bases from J, the gap between germline ends came to 14 bases. Germline CDR1 and CDR2: SGHNT and YENEEA. Here the CDR3 DNA reads TGTGCCAGCAGCTTAGCCAGGGCGCAGGGAACTGAAGCTTTCTTT. Residues: CASSLARAQGTEAFF.

The rearrangement uses TRBV7-2 and TRBJ1-1; D remains unclear. CDR1 is SGHTA, CDR2 FQGNSA, per germline. The CDR3 length is 13 residues. Deletions cut 5 bases from V and 1 base from J, with 8 bases between. The CDR3 sequence: CASSQMQNTEAFF. The CDR3 DNA reads TGTGCCAGCAGCCAGATGCAGAACACTGAAGCTTTCTTT.

There are a few counts of this clonotype. The chain uses TRBV9 and TRBJ2-2, with D possibly TRBD2 on 7 matching bases. Germline V CDR1 and CDR2: SGDLS, YYNGEE. The CDR3 has 15 residues. Trimming shortened V by 2 bases and J by 4 bases, and 12 bases separated the two germline ends. CDR3 bases: TGTGCCAGCAGCGTGGGGGGGCAGAGCACCGGGGAGCTGTTTTTT. Translated, it gives CASSVGGQSTGELFF.

The rearrangement links TRBV7-2 to TRBJ2-7; D unclear. The V gene's germline CDR1 is SGHTA and CDR2 FQGNSA. The germline V and J ends were trimmed by 1 base and 8 bases, with 18 bases remaining between them. This CDR3 is 15 amino acids long. CDR3 DNA: TGTGCCAGCAGCTTAGAAGTAGGGCCGGCGACCCAGCAGTACTTC. Protein: CASSLEVGPATQQYF.

This clonotype occurred many times. The gene calls are TRBV10-3 and TRBJ1-1; no clear D. The CDR3 runs to 14 residues. Deletions cut 0 bases from V and 6 bases from J, with 11 bases between. CDR1 and CDR2 (germline): ENHRY, SYGVKD. The DNA for the CDR3 is TGTGCCATCAGTGAGTCAGGGCCAAGGGCTGAAGCTTTCTTT. It codes for CAISESGPRAEAFF.

Remarks on this clonotype: Germline and junction disagree at one end, which may indicate a read error. The rearrangement links TRBV12-3 or TRBV12-4 to TRBJ1-3; 7 bases are a match to TRBD1. The CDR3 runs 14 residues. This chain's CDR3 is CASSFTGDGSTIYF. The CDR3 DNA reads as TGTGCCAGCAGTTTCACAGGGGATGGAAGCACCATATATTTT.

To note about this clonotype: The conserved final phenylalanine or tryptophan is absent from the CDR3, which likely points to a read error. The limits of the CDR3 on the DNA are not certain, so only TCRdb's listed CDR3 is given. The chain carries TRBV7-3 and TRBJ1-3. Germline-derived CDR1 and CDR2 are SGHTA and FQGTGA. The CDR3 is made up of 10 amino acids, end residues included. This CDR3 reads CASSLIAGGS.

This clonotype appeared a few times. V is TRBV7-2 and J is TRBJ1-1; D may be TRBD1 (5 bases). Trimming cost V 3 bases and J 14 bases, with 25 bases left between them. This CDR3 spans 15 amino acids. Germline V gives CDR1 SGHTA, CDR2 FQGNSA. The CDR3 protein is CASSFGLAGPSEQFF. CDR3 nucleotides: TGTGCCAGCAGCTTCGGACTAGCGGGACCATCTGAGCAGTTCTTT.

This chain joins TRBV7-7 and TRBJ2-2; no firm D call. In germline, CDR1 is SSHAT, CDR2 FNYEAQ (reference sequence). CDR3 length: 15 residues. V gave up 5 bases and J gave up 2 bases, with 12 bases separating them. The CDR3 DNA reads as TGTGCCAGCAGCCAAGAGGCAGGTAACACCGGGGAGCTGTTTTTT. It is translated as CASSQEAGNTGELFF.

This clonotype was recorded a few times. This rearrangement joins TRBV10-3 to TRBJ1-6, with 9 bases that match TRBD1. CDR1 is ENHRY and CDR2 is SYGVKD in the germline V gene. The CDR3 consists of 15 residues. The trim removed 10 bases at V and 7 bases at J, leaving 11 bases unmatched. The CDR3 reads CASGPNGQGNSPLHF. The DNA of the CDR3 is TGTGCCAGCGGCCCCAACGGACAGGGGAATTCACCCCTCCACTTT.

The chain is built from TRBV7-9 and TRBJ2-3; 12 nucleotides align to TRBD2. Per germline, CDR1 SEHNR and CDR2 FQNEAQ (reference sequence). CDR3 length: 15 amino acids. J was trimmed by 4 bases and V by 5 bases; bases with no gene match: 4. The chain's CDR3 is CASSPLAGGPDTQYF. As DNA, the CDR3 is TGTGCCAGCAGCCCGCTAGCGGGGGGGCCAGATACGCAGTATTTT.

This clonotype was detected a few times. The chain has TRBV12-3 or TRBV12-4 and TRBJ1-2; tentative D call: TRBD1 (6 bases). Deletions cut 6 bases from V and 4 bases from J, with 18 bases between. The CDR3 totals 15 residues. CDR3 sequence (DNA): TGTGCCAGCAGCCTACAGGGAGGGTCGATCTATGGCTACACCTTC. This translates into CASSLQGGSIYGYTF.